What follows describes a single T cell receptor (beta chain). Authors' processing steps: Cell counts per sample came from amplifying reference gene primers. Some clones are missing from TCRdb's copy, which holds only in-frame ones; the method was immunoSEQ multiplex PCR. The D gene and trimming were derived from the DNA, and the V and J assignments and clone size from that table. The sample holds 200,000 or so clones, over 70% seen once. This record belongs to a study of blood T cell repertoires in COVID-19. About the research overall: T cells, B-cell-depleted T cells, or PBMCs provided the cDNA or gDNA that served as material.

CDR1 and CDR2 from the germline V gene are MDHEN and SYDVKM. This CDR3 is built from 15 residues. The V and J ends lost 7 bases and 4 bases respectively, with 17 bases between them. The sequence derives from a man in his fifties or sixties with active or convalescent COVID-19. The J gene is TRBJ2-1, the V gene TRBV28; tentative D call: TRBD1 (5 bases). Material for sequencing was peripheral blood. CDR3 residues: CASTPPTVQYNEQFF. CDR3 nucleotides: TGTGCCAGCACTCCACCGACAGTCCAATACAATGAGCAGTTCTTC. Complete variable domain (other parts from reference TRBV28 and TRBJ2-1): DVKVTQSSRYLVKRTGEKVFLECVQDMDHENMFWYRQDPGLGLRLIYFSYDVKMKEKGDIPEGYSVSREKKERFSLILESASTNQTSMYLCASTPPTVQYNEQFFGPGTRLTVL.